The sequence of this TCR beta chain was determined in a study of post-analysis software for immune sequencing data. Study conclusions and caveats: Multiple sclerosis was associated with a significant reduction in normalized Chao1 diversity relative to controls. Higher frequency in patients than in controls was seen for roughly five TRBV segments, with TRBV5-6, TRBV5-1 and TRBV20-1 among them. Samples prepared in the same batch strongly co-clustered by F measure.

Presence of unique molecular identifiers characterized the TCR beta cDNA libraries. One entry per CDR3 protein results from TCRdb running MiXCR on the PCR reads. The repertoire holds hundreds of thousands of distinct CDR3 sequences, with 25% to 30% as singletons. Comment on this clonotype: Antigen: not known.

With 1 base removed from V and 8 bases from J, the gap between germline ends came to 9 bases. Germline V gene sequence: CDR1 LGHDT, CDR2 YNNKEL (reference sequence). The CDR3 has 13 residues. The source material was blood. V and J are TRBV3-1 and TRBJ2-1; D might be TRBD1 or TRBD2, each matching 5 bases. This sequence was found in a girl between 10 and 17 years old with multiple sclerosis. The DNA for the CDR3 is TGTGCCAGCAGCCAAGTCCGAGGGGATGAGCAGTTCTTC. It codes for CASSQVRGDEQFF.